This T cell receptor beta chain is from a study of blood T cells in healthy people across ages. General study results and limits: For the donors, CMV status was unknown and possibly confounded expanded clonotype changes. Roughly linear age-related decline in beta diversity appeared, significant by age approximately 40.

The amount of total RNA extracted per sample was at least 5 micrograms. For the second PCR, which ran for about 7 to 11 cycles, a sample-barcoded 5' primer and a J-beta primer mix were used. A 12-random-nucleotide template-switch adaptor tagged each cDNA molecule. TCRdb called the 5' RACE reads again in MiXCR, with one record for every CDR3 protein. The sample carries 850,000 to 1,300,000 distinct CDR3 sequences, 40% to 50% recorded once. This clonotype was seen repeatedly, ten times or more. What it binds is unknown. The sequence came from a woman aged 55-69 years in good health. Material: blood.

This CDR3 reads CATSRAGTGTYGYTF. CDR3 sequence (DNA): TGTGCCACCAGCAGAGCCGGGACAGGGACCTATGGCTACACCTTC. The chain recombines TRBV15 with TRBJ1-2, with 9 bases identical to TRBD1. The CDR3 extends over 15 amino acids. The J segment lost 4 bases and the V segment lost 1 base, leaving 4 bases of the junction unmatched. Per germline, CDR1 LNHNV and CDR2 YYDKDF (reference sequence).